This T cell receptor beta chain was identified in a study of blood T cell repertoires in COVID-19. Study-wide background: Material from acute and convalescent COVID-19 was sourced from the United States, Italy and Spain. Sources were T cells, B-cell-depleted T cells, or PBMCs; the material itself was cDNA or gDNA.

As originally analysed: Estimation of nucleated cell counts was performed using reference gene primer amplification. Clones were sequenced by immunoSEQ multiplex PCR, and TCRdb holds only the in-frame ones, with some missing. V and J calls and clone size are given by that table; D and trimming were obtained from the DNA. This table has 78,000 or so clones, around nine tenths appearing once. Trimming cost V 3 bases and J 1 base; bases outside gene matches: 7. This CDR3 has 16 residues. CDR1 and CDR2 from the germline V gene are LNHDA and SQIVND (reference sequence). This TCR came from a man between 45 and 60 years old with active or convalescent COVID-19. Sequencing was carried out using peripheral blood. The chain couples TRBV19 to TRBJ2-5; 8 bases match TRBD2. DNA of the CDR3: TGTGCCAGTAGTATGGGCTCAGCGGGGGCCCAAGAGACCCAGTACTTC. Translated: CASSMGSAGAQETQYF.